The 12 T cell receptor beta chains below were found in one sample sequenced in a study of T cell responses to AZD1222 COVID-19 vaccine. The table came from immunoSEQ multiplex PCR; TCRdb's copy has only in-frame clones and leaves some out. The sample holds about 130,000 clones, around 94% seen once. The sample here was peripheral blood, taken on day 0 of AZD1222 vaccination. The receptors were sampled from an adult in good health.

The chain recombines TRBV12-5 with TRBJ2-3; 11 bases fit TRBD2. CDR1 is LGHNT and CDR2 is FRNRAP in the germline V gene. There are 15 residues in the CDR3. Unmatched junction bases numbered 5, after V lost 6 bases and J lost 3 bases. The CDR3 reads CASGPIAGGTDTQYF. In DNA form, the CDR3 reads TGTGCTAGTGGGCCCATAGCGGGAGGGACAGATACGCAGTATTTT.

The chain is built from TRBV7-8 and TRBJ1-1; 7 bases agree with TRBD1. V was pared by 5 bases and J by 1 base, with 7 bases of the junction left unmatched. This CDR3 has 15 amino acids. Germline CDR1 reads SGHVS; CDR2 reads FQNEAQ. CDR3 region: CASSREGAANTEAFF. The CDR3 bases are TGTGCCAGCAGCCGAGAGGGGGCGGCGAACACTGAAGCTTTCTTT.

This chain joins TRBV27 and TRBJ1-2; D call uncertain. Germline values: CDR1 MNHEY, CDR2 SMNVEV (reference sequence). The CDR3 sequence is 16 residues long. V was trimmed by 5 bases and J by 2 bases, leaving 18 bases between them. In DNA, the CDR3 is TGTGCCAGCAGTCTCAGTCATGGGGTGGGCAACTATGGCTACACCTTC. Translating it yields CASSLSHGVGNYGYTF.

The rearrangement joins TRBV11-2 to TRBJ2-7; 9 bases align to TRBD1. V gave up 5 bases and J gave up 7 bases; unmatched junction bases: 12. The CDR3 spans 15 residues. Germline V gene data show CDR1 as SGHAT and CDR2 as FQNNGV. The CDR3 is CASSHDRDRVREQYF. The CDR3 region has the DNA TGTGCCAGCAGCCACGACCGGGACAGGGTGAGGGAGCAGTACTTC.

The rearrangement joins TRBV18 to TRBJ2-1, with D perhaps TRBD2 (7 bases). V was pared by 6 bases and J by 7 bases, with 13 bases between. The CDR3 consists of 13 residues. Germline lookup yields CDR1 KGHSH and CDR2 LQKENI. The CDR3 DNA sequence: TGTGCCAGCTCGCCTAAGGGGGGGAATGAGCAGTTCTTC. It translates to CASSPKGGNEQFF.

The CDR3 spells CASSSPTVNEQFF. As DNA, the CDR3 is TGTGCCAGCAGCTCTCCGACAGTGAATGAGCAGTTCTTC. The genes are TRBV11-3 and TRBJ2-1, with TRBD1 as a possible D gene (5 bases). Germline V gene sequence: CDR1 SGHNT, CDR2 YENEEA. V gave up 4 bases and J gave up 7 bases, with 11 bases separating them. This CDR3 is built from 13 residues.

The gene calls are TRBV11-1 and TRBJ1-1, with D unresolved. V gave up 2 bases and J gave up 1 base, with 11 bases separating them. This CDR3 is built from 15 residues. The germline gives CDR1 SGHAT, CDR2 FQDESV (reference sequence). DNA of the CDR3: TGTGCCAGCAGCTTAACGAAGTTCGGGAACACTGAAGCTTTCTTT. Its protein product is CASSLTKFGNTEAFF.

The rearrangement joins TRBV25-1 to TRBJ1-6; D is unresolved. Trimming shortened V by 1 base and J by 7 bases, and 14 bases separated the two germline ends. The germline CDR1 and CDR2 sequences are MGHDK and SYGVNS. The CDR3 has 16 amino acids. CDR3 nucleotide sequence: TGTGCCAGCAGTGAATTCAGGAGTGCCGGGAATTCACCCCTCCACTTT. Translation: CASSEFRSAGNSPLHF.

J is TRBJ2-3 and V is TRBV19, with TRBD1 matching 9 bases. V trimming: 5 bases; J trimming: 5 bases; junction bases outside the gene matches: 5. Germline V gives CDR1 LNHDA, CDR2 SQIVND (reference sequence). This CDR3 comprises 14 residues. As DNA, the CDR3 is TGTGCCAGTAGTGTACAGGGGGCAGAAGATACGCAGTATTTT. It codes for CASSVQGAEDTQYF.

J is TRBJ1-4 and V is TRBV6-5; TRBD1 matches 8 bases. The germline V gene has CDR1 MNHEY and CDR2 SVGAGI. This CDR3 is built from 15 residues. Trimming took 5 bases from V and 5 from J; bases not matched to a gene: 7. CDR3 in DNA: TGTGCCAGCAGTAGAGGGACAGGACCAAATGAAAAACTGTTTTTT. Translation: CASSRGTGPNEKLFF.

The rearrangement joins TRBV27 to TRBJ2-7, with D perhaps being TRBD1 or TRBD2 (5 bases each). The CDR3 is made up of 13 amino acids. With 2 bases removed from V and 2 bases from J, the gap between germline ends came to 7 bases. Germline CDR1 reads MNHEY; CDR2 reads SMNVEV (reference sequence). The CDR3 DNA follows: TGTGCCAGCAGTTTAGTGGGACCCTACGAGCAGTACTTC. Its protein product is CASSLVGPYEQYF.

V is TRBV5-8 and J is TRBJ1-1; 8 bases are shared with TRBD1. CDR3 length equals 15 residues. Trimming cost V 0 bases and J 7 bases; bases outside gene matches: 8. Germline V gene data show CDR1 as SGHTS and CDR2 as YDEGEE. The CDR3 DNA reads as TGTGCCAGCAGCTTGGCCCAGGGGGCGCGGGGTGAAGCTTTCTTT. It is translated as CASSLAQGARGEAFF.